This entry is about one T cell receptor beta chain. Antigen unknown. Described time point: pre-treatment sample, taken before nivolumab and TIL therapy. Tumor tissue came from excised metastases, mostly pleural nodules or supraclavicular lymph nodes. This entry comes from a study of TIL therapy for anti-PD-1-resistant metastatic lung cancer. The overall study: Most patients had lung adenocarcinoma. Study findings and constraints: TIL cultures after expansion showed higher clonality and lower diversity than baseline tumor (median 6% vs 31%).

This was the immunoSEQ v3 assay. Libraries were prepared by immunoSEQ multiplex PCR; TCRdb keeps only in-frame clonotypes and omits some of them. The data contain roughly 92,000 clones, around three fifths of them singletons. The germline V and J ends were trimmed by 5 bases and 0 bases, with 7 bases remaining between them. The length of the CDR3 is 13 residues. The germline gives CDR1 SNHLY, CDR2 FYNNEI. Specimen: tumor tissue, collected at baseline. The sequence derives from a person between 25 and 79 years old with non-small cell lung cancer. The chain employs TRBV2 and TRBJ1-2; unclear D gene. The CDR3 sequence: CASSPTPNYGYTF. In DNA, the CDR3 is TGTGCCAGCAGTCCCACACCTAACTATGGCTACACCTTC.